The source of this T cell receptor (beta chain) is a study of T cells in Graves' hyperthyroidism and ophthalmopathy. The study, taken as a whole, reports: Blood also carried most thyroid clonotypes expanded above 0.001.

The TCR beta CDR3 regions underwent amplification using RNA transcripts as the source. TCR CDR3 underwent first-round RT-PCR with the HTBI primer set. In TCRdb, the multiplex PCR reads were re-called with MiXCR into one record per CDR3 protein. The table shows about 560,000 distinct CDR3 sequences, with around 17% occurring only once. As to this clonotype: Its specificity is not known.

Among the patients, aged 18 to 65, hyperthyroidism was newly diagnosed and had lasted under 2 months. Germline CDR1 is SGHDT and CDR2 is YYEEEE. J lost 4 bases, V lost 2 bases, and 8 bases had no gene match. The CDR3 extends over 15 amino acids. This TCR came from a young woman with Graves' hyperthyroidism. The specimen sequenced was blood. The V and J genes are TRBV5-6 and TRBJ2-7, with 8 bases identical to TRBD2. The CDR3 sequence: CASSFLPGGFYEQYF. The CDR3, as DNA: TGTGCCAGCAGCTTTCTCCCGGGAGGGTTTTACGAGCAGTACTTC.